Listed here are 31 T cell receptor beta chains from one sample, sequenced in a study of shared clonotypes between healthy human individuals. The table came from immunoSEQ multiplex PCR; TCRdb's copy has only in-frame clones and leaves some out. The sample comprises some 2,000,000 clones, about 94% of which are singletons, and roughly 0.13% rests with the top ten. Sample: naive CD4+ T cells sorted from blood. Regarding subset: CD45RA+ positively selected. Receptor source: a man younger than 35 in good health.

The V call is TRBV11-2, the J call TRBJ2-3, with 8 bases that match TRBD1. The CDR3 is made up of 17 amino acids. CDR1 is SGHAT, CDR2 FQNNGV, per germline. V lost 5 bases to trimming and J lost 2 bases; unmatched junction nucleotides: 12. CDR3 sequence reads: CASSHITGGRNTDTQYF. The DNA of the CDR3 is TGTGCCAGCAGCCACATTACAGGGGGGAGGAACACAGATACGCAGTATTTT.

V gene TRBV7-9 combines with J gene TRBJ1-3; D remains unclear. Looked up from germline, CDR1 is SEHNR and CDR2 is FQNEAQ (reference sequence). V shed 1 base and J shed 0 bases, with 4 bases lying between them. The CDR3 runs to 14 residues. CDR3 DNA sequence: TGTGCCAGCAGCTTAGATGTCTCTGGAAACACCATATATTTT. Amino acids: CASSLDVSGNTIYF.

The genes are TRBV5-1 and TRBJ1-6; no definite D call. V was cut by 5 bases and J by 5 bases, with 11 bases left in between. Looked up from germline, CDR1 is SGHRS and CDR2 is YFSETQ. CDR3 length equals 14 residues. The DNA of the CDR3 is TGCGCCAGCAGAGCATCAGGACATAATTCACCCCTCCACTTT. Translating gives CASRASGHNSPLHF.

The chain uses TRBV10-1 and TRBJ2-2; tentative D call: TRBD1 (5 bases). From germline, CDR1 is WNHNN and CDR2 SYGVQD (reference sequence). The CDR3 spans 15 residues. V gave up 2 bases and J gave up 1 base, with 8 bases separating them. The chain's CDR3 is CASSEATVNTGELFF. CDR3 bases: TGCGCCAGCAGTGAGGCGACAGTGAACACCGGGGAGCTGTTTTTT.

J is TRBJ1-1 and V is TRBV5-8; D might be TRBD1 (6 bases). Trimming stripped 4 bases from V and 0 bases from J, with 19 bases between. This CDR3 contains 17 residues. Germline V gene data show CDR1 as SGHTS and CDR2 as YDEGEE. CDR3 coding DNA: TGTGCCAGCAGCCGTCTTAAGGGGGGGCTAATGAACACTGAAGCTTTCTTT. As protein: CASSRLKGGLMNTEAFF.

The chain carries TRBV5-6 and TRBJ1-1; D gene ambiguous. With 0 bases removed from V and 3 bases from J, the gap between germline ends came to 6 bases. This CDR3 comprises 13 residues. Looked up from germline, CDR1 is SGHDT and CDR2 is YYEEEE. CDR3 in DNA: TGTGCCAGCAGCTTGGAGAGGGACACTGAAGCTTTCTTT. The encoded protein is CASSLERDTEAFF.

This clone was counted once. The chain links TRBV27 to TRBJ2-3; 12 bases fit TRBD2. This CDR3 region has 17 residues. The V gene's germline CDR1 is MNHEY and CDR2 SMNVEV (reference sequence). Losses at the gene ends were 7 bases for V and 1 base for J; bases not matched to a gene: 9. CDR3 bases: TGTGCCAGCAAATCAAGGACTAGCGGGGTTGGCACAGATACGCAGTATTTT. This encodes CASKSRTSGVGTDTQYF.

This clone occurred once. This chain links TRBV27 with TRBJ2-2; D perhaps matches TRBD1 (6 bases). The germline V gene encodes CDR1 MNHEY and CDR2 SMNVEV (reference sequence). The CDR3 has 14 residues. V was shortened by 4 bases and J by 8 bases, with 14 bases between the two germline ends. CDR3 region: CASSSLGAWGELFF. In DNA, the CDR3 is TGTGCCAGCAGTTCCCTGGGGGCCTGGGGGGAGCTGTTTTTT.

V gene TRBV27 combines with J gene TRBJ1-1; 8 positions match TRBD1. This CDR3 has 15 amino acids. Looked up from germline, CDR1 is MNHEY and CDR2 is SMNVEV (reference sequence). With V trimmed by 1 base and J by 1 base, 2 bases remained unmatched. The CDR3 nucleotides are TGTGCCAGCAGTTTATGGGGGACAGGGAACACTGAAGCTTTCTTT. Protein: CASSLWGTGNTEAFF.

Comment on this clone: Other DNA sequences in this sample translate to the same CDR3. The chain carries TRBV7-2 and TRBJ1-1, with a weak D call TRBD1 (5 bases). Deletions cut 5 bases from V and 1 base from J, with 8 bases between. CDR1 and CDR2 (germline): SGHTA, FQGNSA. The CDR3 contains 13 residues. The CDR3 region is CASSQGRNTEAFF. Written as DNA, the CDR3 is TGTGCCAGCAGCCAGGGCCGGAACACTGAAGCTTTCTTT.

This rearrangement joins TRBV7-8 to TRBJ2-7; 9 nucleotides align to TRBD2. With V trimmed by 5 bases and J by 1 base, 6 bases remained unmatched. The CDR3 has 15 amino acids. Looked up from germline, CDR1 is SGHVS and CDR2 is FQNEAQ. The CDR3 protein is CASSRLAGASYEQYF. The CDR3 bases are TGTGCCAGCAGCCGATTAGCGGGGGCTTCCTACGAGCAGTACTTC.

This clone was picked up one time. The sample carries other DNA sequences with the same CDR3. V and J are TRBV9 and TRBJ1-5; D gene unclear. The germline V and J ends were trimmed by 2 bases and 0 bases, with 9 bases remaining between them. From germline, CDR1 is SGDLS and CDR2 YYNGEE. The CDR3 is 15 residues long. CDR3 residues: CASSVDGHSNQPQHF. CDR3 DNA: TGTGCCAGCAGCGTTGACGGCCATAGCAATCAGCCCCAGCATTTT.

This clone was seen just once. The identical CDR3 is also encoded by other nucleotide sequences in the sample. The chain is built from TRBV19 and TRBJ1-6, with no clear D. CDR1 is LNHDA and CDR2 is SQIVND in the germline V gene (reference sequence). Deletions cut 1 base from V and 4 bases from J, with 5 bases between. There are 14 residues in the CDR3. The DNA of the CDR3 is TGTGCCAGTAGTATAGGACCGTATAATTCACCCCTCCACTTT. This translates into CASSIGPYNSPLHF.

This chain connects TRBV19 to TRBJ2-7; D unclear. V lost 1 base and J 0 bases, leaving 13 bases between the germline ends. The length of the CDR3 is 16 residues. Germline CDR1 is LNHDA and CDR2 is SQIVND (reference sequence). The CDR3 is CASSIGHTIDSYEQYF. CDR3 bases: TGTGCCAGTAGTATAGGCCACACGATCGACTCCTACGAGCAGTACTTC.

V and J are TRBV19 and TRBJ2-2; the D is unclear. Looked up from germline, CDR1 is LNHDA and CDR2 is SQIVND (reference sequence). The CDR3 extends over 14 amino acids. The ends were cut back, 6 bases at V and 0 bases at J, with 8 bases in the middle. The DNA of the CDR3 is TGTGCCAGTAGGAACATTGCGAACACCGGGGAGCTGTTTTTT. This translates into CASRNIANTGELFF.

This sequence joins TRBV27 and TRBJ2-5, with TRBD2 matching over 11 bases. V shed 4 bases, J shed 5 bases, and the junction held 6 bases outside the gene matches. The CDR3 is made up of 15 amino acids. CDR1 and CDR2 from the germline V gene are MNHEY and SMNVEV (reference sequence). CDR3 DNA sequence: TGTGCCAGCAGTTCCCAGACTAGCGGGGCGGAGACCCAGTACTTC. Translated, it gives CASSSQTSGAETQYF.

The chain is built from TRBV5-1 and TRBJ1-1, with 7 bases lining up with TRBD1. Germline trimming cut 3 bases from V and 0 bases from J; bases unmatched to any gene: 11. CDR1 is SGHRS and CDR2 is YFSETQ in the germline V gene. CDR3 length equals 17 residues. The CDR3, as DNA: TGCGCCAGCAGCTCCCCGGGACAGTCAAACATGAACACTGAAGCTTTCTTT. Encoded protein: CASSSPGQSNMNTEAFF.

This clone appeared a single time. The V gene is TRBV5-8, the J gene TRBJ2-5; D is perhaps TRBD1 (7 bases). The germline gives CDR1 SGHTS, CDR2 YDEGEE. The CDR3 has 16 residues. V was cut by 6 bases and J by 0 bases, with 18 bases left in between. This CDR3 reads CASTRGGGGHQETQYF. The CDR3 DNA reads as TGTGCCAGCACACGTGGAGGGGGCGGCCACCAAGAGACCCAGTACTTC.

As for this clone: Other DNA sequences of this sample code for an identical CDR3. The J gene is TRBJ2-3, the V gene TRBV29-1; no definite D call. The length of the CDR3 is 12 residues. Trimming took 3 bases from V and 0 from J, leaving 4 bases between them. Per the germline V gene, CDR1 is SQVTM and CDR2 is ANQGSEA. CDR3 sequence (DNA): TGCAGCGTTGAGTCCAGCACAGATACGCAGTATTTT. Encoded protein: CSVESSTDTQYF.

CDR3 DNA: TGCGCCAGCAGCCAAGATCAGGACAGGACCTACGAGCAGTACTTC. It codes for CASSQDQDRTYEQYF. The rearrangement uses TRBV4-3 and TRBJ2-7, with TRBD1 matching over 7 bases. V gave up 0 bases and J gave up 2 bases; unmatched junction bases: 4. The germline V gene has CDR1 LGHNA and CDR2 YSLEER. The length of the CDR3 is 15 residues.

The chain combines TRBV27 with TRBJ2-7, with unresolved D. CDR1 is MNHEY, CDR2 SMNVEV, per germline (reference sequence). V was cut by 5 bases and J by 12 bases, with 11 bases left in between. The CDR3 is 10 residues long. CDR3 DNA: TGTGCCAGCAGTCCTCCGACCGGGTACTTC. It is translated as CASSPPTGYF.

The chain couples TRBV7-3 to TRBJ2-5; 8 nucleotides match TRBD1. Germline V gene sequence: CDR1 SGHTA, CDR2 FQGTGA. V was clipped by 2 bases and J by 6 bases; unmatched bases: 5. The CDR3 is 14 residues long. DNA for the CDR3: TGTGCCAGCAGCTTACAGGGGGCGGAAAAGACCCAGTACTTC. As protein: CASSLQGAEKTQYF.

The rearrangement uses TRBV9 and TRBJ2-6, with D possibly being TRBD2 (5 bases). The CDR3 consists of 17 residues. From germline, CDR1 is SGDLS and CDR2 YYNGEE. V was clipped by 0 bases and J by 0 bases, with 10 bases between them. The CDR3 DNA reads TGTGCCAGCAGCGTAGCTGAGGGTATCTCTGGGGCCAACGTCCTGACTTTC. Amino acid sequence: CASSVAEGISGANVLTF.

The count of this clone is one. The chain uses TRBV2 and TRBJ1-6; TRBD1 agrees at 9 bases. After removal of 8 bases from V and 10 bases from J, the junction contained 9 bases not matched to a gene. Germline V gene data show CDR1 as SNHLY and CDR2 as FYNNEI. This CDR3 contains 14 residues. Written as DNA, the CDR3 is TGTGCCAGCGTCCCGGGACAGGGTTACTCACCCCTCCACTTT. Translated, it gives CASVPGQGYSPLHF.

The chain joins TRBV5-1 to TRBJ2-2; tentative D call: TRBD2 (6 bases). The V and J ends lost 1 base and 5 bases respectively, with 15 bases between them. The length of the CDR3 is 16 residues. CDR1 SGHRS and CDR2 YFSETQ come from the germline V gene. The CDR3 sequence is CASSLTAQGGTGELFF. CDR3 DNA: TGCGCCAGCAGCTTGACGGCTCAAGGAGGGACCGGGGAGCTGTTTTTT.

The chain links TRBV7-8 to TRBJ1-2; D gene uncertain. Germline loops: CDR1 SGHVS, CDR2 FQNEAQ. CDR3 length equals 13 residues. The V gene lost 1 base and the J gene lost 8 bases, with 11 bases spanning the gap. CDR3 sequence: CASSLVGGPGYTF. Written as DNA, the CDR3 is TGTGCCAGCAGCTTAGTCGGAGGGCCCGGCTACACCTTC.

V is TRBV5-1 and J is TRBJ1-1; D remains unclear. CDR1 and CDR2 from the germline V gene are SGHRS and YFSETQ. The CDR3 is 14 residues long. V lost 2 bases, J lost 3 bases, and 11 bases lay in between. The chain's CDR3 is CASSFFGLDTEAFF. CDR3 DNA: TGCGCCAGCAGCTTTTTCGGGTTGGACACTGAAGCTTTCTTT.

CDR3 loop: CASSLKGRYTF. Written as DNA, the CDR3 is TGTGCCAGCAGTTTAAAGGGACGCTACACCTTC. The V gene is TRBV28, the J gene TRBJ1-2; possibly TRBD1 for D (5 bases). The CDR3 is made up of 11 amino acids. V was trimmed by 2 bases and J by 9 bases, leaving 7 bases between them. Germline assignment: CDR1 MDHEN and CDR2 SYDVKM.

The V gene is TRBV5-1, the J gene TRBJ2-2, with 8 bases lining up with TRBD1. V was clipped by 0 bases and J by 6 bases; unmatched bases: 7. Germline lookup yields CDR1 SGHRS and CDR2 YFSETQ. This CDR3 comprises 16 residues. Written as DNA, the CDR3 is TGCGCCAGCAGCTTGGCGGTCGCCAGGGGGCCCGGGGAGCTGTTTTTT. It specifies CASSLAVARGPGELFF. The whole variable domain, remainder taken from reference TRBV5-1 and TRBJ2-2, is KAGVTQTPRYLIKTRGQQVTLSCSPISGHRSVSWYQQTPGQGLQFLFEYFSETQRNKGNFPGRFSGRQFSNSRSEMNVSTLELGDSALYLCASSLAVARGPGELFFGEGSRLTVL.

Points on this clone: Additional DNA sequences in this sample encode the identical CDR3. The CDR3: CASSLSTGTDTQYF. In DNA form, the CDR3 reads TGTGCCAGCAGCCTCTCCACAGGGACAGATACGCAGTATTTT. This chain uses TRBV7-9 with TRBJ2-3; weak D call: TRBD1 (6 bases). The germline V gene encodes CDR1 SEHNR and CDR2 FQNEAQ (reference sequence). Trimming left V 5 bases short and J 3 bases short, with 12 bases between. The CDR3 is made up of 14 amino acids. Complete variable domain (other parts from reference TRBV7-9 and TRBJ2-3): DTGVSQNPRHKITKRGQNVTFRCDPISEHNRLYWYRQTLGQGPEFLTYFQNEAQLEKSRLLSDRFSAERPKGSFSTLEIQRTEQGDSAMYLCASSLSTGTDTQYFGPGTRLTVL.

The J gene is TRBJ2-3, the V gene TRBV30; a weak D match, TRBD1 (7 bases). The CDR3 spans 15 residues. Germline V CDR1 and CDR2: GTSNPN, SVGIG (reference sequence). With 4 bases removed from V and 3 bases from J, the gap between germline ends came to 17 bases. DNA of the CDR3: TGTGCCTGGACCGGAGGGGGCCGTAGAACAGATACGCAGTATTTT. This sequence encodes CAWTGGGRRTDTQYF.